Reported below is one T cell receptor (beta chain). None of the donors, who were healthy HIV-negative adults, had recently had acute infections or vaccinations. The data are from a study of shared clonotypes between healthy human individuals. An assay was performed, and its level was deep. Clones were read by immunoSEQ multiplex PCR, and TCRdb kept only the in-frame ones, dropping some. The data show some 660,000 clones, 55% to 85% seen once. The CDR3 contains 13 residues. The germline V gene has CDR1 MDHEN and CDR2 SYDVKM. V lost 4 bases, J lost 3 bases, and 0 bases stayed unmatched. This chain links TRBV28 with TRBJ2-1, with 7 bases identical to TRBD2. This receptor was taken from a woman in her twenties or thirties in good health. What was sequenced was memory CD4+ T cells sorted from blood. Described subset: CD45RA-negative fraction. CDR3 nucleotide sequence: TGTGCCAGCAGTTGGACTAGCTACAATGAGCAGTTCTTC. Amino acids: CASSWTSYNEQFF.